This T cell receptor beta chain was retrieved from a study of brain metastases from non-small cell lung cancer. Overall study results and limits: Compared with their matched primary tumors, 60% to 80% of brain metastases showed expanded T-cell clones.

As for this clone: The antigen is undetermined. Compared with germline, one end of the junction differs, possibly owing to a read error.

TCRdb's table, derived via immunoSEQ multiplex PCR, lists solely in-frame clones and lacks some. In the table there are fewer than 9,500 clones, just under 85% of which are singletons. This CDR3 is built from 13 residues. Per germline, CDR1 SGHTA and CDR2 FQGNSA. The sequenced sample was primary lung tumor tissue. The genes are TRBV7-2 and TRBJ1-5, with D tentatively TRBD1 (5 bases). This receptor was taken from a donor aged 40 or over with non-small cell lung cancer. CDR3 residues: CANSLTGGRPQHF. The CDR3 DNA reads TGTGCCAACAGCTTAACAGGCGGCAGGCCCCAGCATTTT.